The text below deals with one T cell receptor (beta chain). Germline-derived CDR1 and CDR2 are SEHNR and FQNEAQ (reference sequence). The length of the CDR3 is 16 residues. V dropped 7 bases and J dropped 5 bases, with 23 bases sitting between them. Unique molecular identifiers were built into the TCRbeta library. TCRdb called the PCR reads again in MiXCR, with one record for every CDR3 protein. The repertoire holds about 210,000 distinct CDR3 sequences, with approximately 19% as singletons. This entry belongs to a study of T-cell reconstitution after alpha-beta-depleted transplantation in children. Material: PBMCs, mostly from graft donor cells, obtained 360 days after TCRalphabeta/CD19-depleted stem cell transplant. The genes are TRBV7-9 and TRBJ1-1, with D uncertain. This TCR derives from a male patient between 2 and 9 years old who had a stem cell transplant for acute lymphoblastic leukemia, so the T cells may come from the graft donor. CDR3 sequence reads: CASIQRGSLRETEAFF. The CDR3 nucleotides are TGTGCCAGCATCCAAAGAGGGAGTTTGAGGGAAACTGAAGCTTTCTTT. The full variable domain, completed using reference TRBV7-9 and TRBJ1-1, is DTGVSQNPRHKITKRGQNVTFRCDPISEHNRLYWYRQTLGQGPEFLTYFQNEAQLEKSRLLSDRFSAERPKGSFSTLEIQRTEQGDSAMYLCASIQRGSLRETEAFFGQGTRLTVV.